Reported below is one T cell receptor beta chain. Its antigen remains unidentified. Within one base of it there is no much larger clone, and no base qualities were kept. TCRbeta CDR3 regions were amplified from genomic DNA using the immunoSEQ Assay, a bias-controlled multiplex PCR. The paper's data handling went like this. The number of nucleated cells in each sample was estimated by amplification of reference gene primers within the assay. To quantify the absolute abundance of each unique TCRbeta CDR3 rearrangement, sequence reads were collapsed and filtered. For each sample, productive Simpson clonality was calculated as the square root of Simpson's diversity index across productive rearrangements. TCRdb holds this immuneACCESS table with in-frame rearrangements only. Some clones are missing; in checked studies, unresolved V genes explain under half, and the rest has no known cause. V and J calls and clone size are those listed in that table; D and trimming were worked out from the DNA. In this sample the table shows under 450,000 clones, about 90% of which occur a single time. The ten largest clones capture about 3% of the sample.

The CDR3, from cysteine to phenylalanine, totals 14 residues. The retained sequence is limited to the CDR3, 42 bases, with the frame set at the first base. The germline V gene provides CDR1 MRHNA and CDR2 SNTAGT. The junction shows trimming of 8 bases on V and 2 bases on J, plus 15 bases between the germline ends. Participants in the prospective study were aged about 18 to 89 years, lived in 20 to 30 United States geographic areas, and enrolled through a virtual design. In the prospective study, cohorts were assigned on the basis of participant-reported clinical history obtained from a screening survey and a study questionnaire. Recovered participants in ImmuneRACE Cohort 3 were defined by two consecutive negative NP/OP PCR tests, clearance by a healthcare professional, or resolution of symptoms. Mobile phlebotomists in the prospective study collected whole blood, serum and a nasopharyngeal or oropharyngeal swab from every participant. Participants in the prospective study had the option to provide additional blood draws and questionnaires over a roughly two-month period. Blood samples from the prospective study were shipped frozen or at room temperature prior to DNA extraction.

This record belongs to a study of blood T cell repertoires in COVID-19 (TCRdb year 2020). Concerning the study at large: The collaborator samples originated in the United States, Italy and Spain and spanned the acute and convalescent phases of COVID-19. The material from the prospective study consisted of cDNA or gDNA derived from T cells, B-cell-depleted T cells, or PBMCs. The dataset comprised deeply sampled blood TCRbeta repertoires from subjects exposed to, actively infected with, or recovered from COVID-19. The repertoires were made available in a free public database intended to serve as a resource for research on the immune response to SARS-CoV-2. Samples came from the ongoing ImmuneRACE study (first 160 participants) plus 1,254 subjects from 6 global collaborators. Sample metadata almost always included a de-identified subject ID, COVID-19 status, age in years and sex. HLA class I and class II types, where available, came from metadata supplied by the sample provider rather than from assay-based typing. Broad study findings and their caveats: How much clinical and demographic metadata was included differed by source and by participant, and the metadata was provided uncurated.

This sequence uses TRBV6-4 and TRBJ1-1; the D gene identity is not certain. The clonotype was recovered from a woman aged 25 to 45 who had recovered from COVID-19. Source material: PBMCs or T cells enriched from blood (not recorded which). In nucleotide form, the sequence is TGTGCCAGCGCGGCGGAGGTTGAAAACACTGAAGCTTTCTTT. Its protein is CASAAEVENTEAFF.